The present T cell receptor beta chain was sequenced within a study of shared clonotypes between healthy human individuals. Study-wide points: Among donors, sharing of clonotypes was expected to be affected by sequencing depth.

On this clone: Its antigen is not identified.

For each subset, genomic DNA was distributed in equal portions over several immunoSEQ plates. Libraries were prepared by immunoSEQ multiplex PCR; TCRdb keeps only in-frame clonotypes and omits some of them. Of roughly 650,000 clones listed, approximately 96% are singletons. Naive CD8 cells lacked CD45RO, underwent positive selection for CCR7 and left out terminally differentiated effector memory CD45RA+ cells. Donors were Caucasian adults residing in Nashville, Tennessee, USA. Germline V gives CDR1 MDHEN, CDR2 SYDVKM. There are 14 residues in the CDR3. V shed 7 bases, J shed 4 bases, and the junction held 9 bases outside the gene matches.

The source material was naive CD8+ T cells sorted from blood. The chain links TRBV28 to TRBJ1-2, with TRBD1 identical over 7 bases. The source is a woman between 25 and 40 years old in good health. This chain's CDR3 is CASTRTGGSYGYTF. The DNA for the CDR3 is TGTGCCAGCACCCGGACAGGAGGTTCCTATGGCTACACCTTC.